These 28 T cell receptor beta chains were all obtained from the same sample, sequenced in a study of T cells in Graves' hyperthyroidism and ophthalmopathy. Researchers amplified the TCR beta CDR3 regions from RNA transcripts. Primed by the HTBI set, a first-round RT-PCR was run on the TCR CDR3. MiXCR, run by TCRdb on the multiplex PCR reads, gives a single entry per CDR3 protein. The profile covers about 350,000 distinct CDR3 sequences, with 11% to 15% appearing a single time and 20% to 25% taken by the ten largest. The sequencing sample was made of blood. All receptors derive from a woman in her 30s with Graves' hyperthyroidism.

This clonotype was seen many times. V is TRBV7-2 and J is TRBJ2-3; the D gene is possibly TRBD2 (6 bases). The germline gives CDR1 SGHTA, CDR2 FQGNSA. This CDR3 contains 16 residues. V was trimmed by 4 bases and J by 0 bases, leaving 14 bases between them. The CDR3 region has the DNA TGTGCCAGCAGCTACGAGACCGGGACTAGCACAGATACGCAGTATTTT. Translating gives CASSYETGTSTDTQYF.

This clonotype appeared a few times. The gene calls are TRBV27 and TRBJ2-3, with 7 nucleotides matching TRBD1. Germline lookup yields CDR1 MNHEY and CDR2 SMNVEV (reference sequence). After removal of 6 bases from V and 2 bases from J, the junction contained 2 bases not matched to a gene. The CDR3 sequence is 13 residues long. The chain's CDR3 is CASRGQATDTQYF. The CDR3 DNA follows: TGTGCCAGCAGAGGACAGGCCACAGATACGCAGTATTTT.

To note about this clonotype: A much larger clone lies one base from this, so it may be a read error. The chain couples TRBV5-1 to TRBJ2-7; 8 nucleotides line up with TRBD2. The CDR3 is made up of 15 amino acids. Germline CDR1 SGHRS, CDR2 YFSETQ. The CDR3 DNA sequence: TGCGTCAGCAGCTCCGACACTAGCGGACCCTACGAGCAGTACTTC. Encoded protein: CVSSSDTSGPYEQYF.

In its sample, this clonotype was seen many times. The chain recombines TRBV2 with TRBJ2-3; 8 nucleotides align to TRBD2. CDR1 and CDR2 from the germline V gene are SNHLY and FYNNEI. Trimming removed 2 bases from V and 3 bases from J; junction bases left unmatched: 10. The CDR3 spans 17 residues. CDR3: CASSENPPGGPTDTQYF. Here the CDR3 DNA reads TGTGCCAGCAGTGAAAATCCCCCGGGAGGGCCGACAGATACGCAGTATTTT.

This clonotype was recorded at least ten times. This chain connects TRBV12-3 or TRBV12-4 to TRBJ2-3, with D perhaps matching TRBD2 (5 bases). The V gene lost 5 bases and the J gene lost 3 bases, with 15 bases spanning the gap. The CDR3 totals 15 residues. CDR3 coding DNA: TGTGCCAGCAGTGCAAGAGGGAGAAGGACAGATACGCAGTATTTT. Its protein is CASSARGRRTDTQYF.

This clonotype was observed a few times. The J gene is TRBJ1-1, the V gene TRBV19; TRBD1 matches at 7 bases. The CDR3 covers 15 residues. V was clipped by 7 bases and J by 5 bases; unmatched bases: 13. Germline CDR1 LNHDA, CDR2 SQIVND (reference sequence). DNA of the CDR3: TGTGCCAGTACTCCAGACTCGGGACAGAAGACTGAAGCTTTCTTT. This encodes CASTPDSGQKTEAFF.

The V gene is TRBV6-1, the J gene TRBJ1-2; 10 bases align to TRBD1. Per germline, CDR1 MNHNS and CDR2 SASEGT. Trimming took 5 bases from V and 3 from J; bases not matched to a gene: 12. CDR3 length: 17 residues. The chain's CDR3 is CASSPGPGQGKDYGYTF. For the CDR3, the DNA is TGTGCCAGCAGTCCCGGCCCGGGACAGGGGAAGGACTATGGCTACACCTTC.

In this sample, this clonotype turned up many times. The rearrangement joins TRBV11-2 to TRBJ2-3; the D call may be TRBD1 or TRBD2 (5 bases each). Trimming removed 9 bases from V and 4 bases from J, with 17 bases in between. CDR1 and CDR2 (germline): SGHAT, FQNNGV. This CDR3 is built from 14 residues. The CDR3 loop reads CASSGTQRADTQYF. CDR3 coding DNA: TGTGCCAGTTCCGGGACGCAAAGGGCAGATACGCAGTATTTT.

This clonotype has more than one count but fewer than ten. The genes are TRBV25-1 and TRBJ2-1, with 11 bases matching TRBD1. Germline-derived CDR1 and CDR2 are MGHDK and SYGVNS. The CDR3 is 18 residues long. The junction had 14 bases not matched to a gene; V was cut back by 3 bases and J by 7 bases. The CDR3 loop is CASSDSGVGTGGWNEQFF. The CDR3 DNA is TGTGCCAGCAGTGATTCGGGGGTAGGGACAGGGGGTTGGAATGAGCAGTTCTTC.

This clonotype was observed a handful of times. V and J are TRBV7-3 and TRBJ1-1; D might be TRBD1 (6 bases). CDR1 and CDR2 (germline): SGHTA, FQGTGA. V gave up 5 bases and J gave up 11 bases, with 18 bases separating them. CDR3 length equals 13 residues. CDR3 in DNA: TGTGCCAGCAGCCTCAAATCCCAGGGGAGGGCTTTCTTT. Translated: CASSLKSQGRAFF.

This clonotype came up a few times. The chain links TRBV27 to TRBJ2-3; the D is unclear. CDR1 MNHEY and CDR2 SMNVEV come from the germline V gene (reference sequence). The CDR3 runs 15 residues. V lost 0 bases, J lost 4 bases, and 11 bases lay in between. The DNA of the CDR3 is TGTGCCAGCAGTTTATCGAGGTATCGATCAGATACGCAGTATTTT. It specifies CASSLSRYRSDTQYF.

The chain joins TRBV20-1 to TRBJ1-5, with 8 bases aligning to TRBD1. J was trimmed by 2 bases and V by 6 bases; bases with no gene match: 3. The CDR3 spans 13 residues. The germline gives CDR1 DFQATT, CDR2 SNEGSKA (reference sequence). CDR3 region: CSAEDRGNQPQHF. In nucleotides, the CDR3 is TGCAGTGCCGAGGACAGGGGCAATCAGCCCCAGCATTTT.

The gene calls are TRBV14 and TRBJ1-2; maybe TRBD1 (6 bases). V gave up 0 bases and J gave up 8 bases, with 19 bases separating them. The germline V gene has CDR1 SGHDN and CDR2 FVKESK. The CDR3 runs to 16 residues. CDR3 nucleotide sequence: TGTGCCAGCAGCCAAGAGAGGAGGACAGCGCACCAGGGCTACACCTTC. Amino acid sequence: CASSQERRTAHQGYTF. The full variable domain, in which reference TRBV14 and TRBJ1-2 provide the parts outside the CDR3, is EAGVTQFPSHSVIEKGQTVTLRCDPISGHDNLYWYRRVMGKEIKFLLHFVKESKQDESGMPNNRFLAERTGGTYSTLKVQPAELEDSGVYFCASSQERRTAHQGYTFGSGTRLTVV.

In its sample, this clonotype was seen many times. The V gene is TRBV20-1, the J gene TRBJ2-5; D is possibly TRBD1 or TRBD2 (5 bases each). Germline-derived CDR1 and CDR2 are DFQATT and SNEGSKA (reference sequence). The V end was cut by 4 bases, the J end by 5 bases, with 14 bases between. CDR3 size: 13 residues. The CDR3 loop reads CSANFAGTETQYF. The DNA of the CDR3 is TGCAGTGCTAATTTCGCAGGGACCGAGACCCAGTACTTC.

The chain links TRBV11-2 to TRBJ2-6, with D perhaps TRBD1 or TRBD2 (6 bases each). The CDR3 loop spans 18 amino acids. Trimming took off 4 bases at V and 4 bases at J, with 20 bases between the two ends. Germline CDR1 and CDR2: SGHAT and FQNNGV. For the CDR3, the DNA is TGTGCCAGCAGCTCCCTCGGGGGCGCAGGTGAAGGGGCCAACGTCCTGACTTTC. It is translated as CASSSLGGAGEGANVLTF.

As to this clonotype: At one end, the junction sequence differs from germline, possibly due to a read error. CDR3 sequence (DNA): TGTGCCAGCAGAGAAGGGAGGGGGGGCGAGCAGCACTTC. As protein: CASREGRGGEQHF. The V and J genes are TRBV13 and TRBJ2-7; maybe TRBD2 (7 bases). CDR1 and CDR2 from the germline V gene are PRHDT and FYEKMQ (reference sequence). CDR3 length: 13 residues.

This clonotype was observed many times. This sequence joins TRBV28 and TRBJ2-7, with D possibly called TRBD1 or TRBD2 (6 bases each). V was clipped by 7 bases and J by 5 bases, with 15 bases between them. Germline lookup yields CDR1 MDHEN and CDR2 SYDVKM. The CDR3 runs to 13 residues. The CDR3: CASIAAGDNEQYF. In nucleotides, the CDR3 is TGTGCCAGCATAGCGGCAGGGGACAACGAGCAGTACTTC. The variable domain in full, completed from reference TRBV28 and TRBJ2-7, reads DVKVTQSSRYLVKRTGEKVFLECVQDMDHENMFWYRQDPGLGLRLIYFSYDVKMKEKGDIPEGYSVSREKKERFSLILESASTNQTSMYLCASIAAGDNEQYFGPGTRLTVT.

This clonotype was detected ten times or more. The genes are TRBV11-2 and TRBJ1-1; tentatively, D is TRBD1 (6 bases). The CDR3 extends over 15 amino acids. Germline V gives CDR1 SGHAT, CDR2 FQNNGV. The germline V and J ends were trimmed by 4 bases and 4 bases, with 16 bases remaining between them. CDR3 DNA sequence: TGTGCCAGCAGCTATCAAGGGGGGGGGGCCACTGAAGCTTTCTTT. This codes for CASSYQGGGATEAFF.

This clonotype has ten or more counts. V is TRBV28 and J is TRBJ1-6; D may be TRBD1 (5 bases). Germline CDR1 and CDR2: MDHEN and SYDVKM. The CDR3 contains 16 residues. The V and J ends lost 5 bases and 3 bases respectively, with 14 bases between them. The CDR3 coding sequence is TGTGCCAGCAGTCCCTCAACAGGCTTCTATAATTCACCCCTCCACTTT. Residues: CASSPSTGFYNSPLHF.

The rearrangement uses TRBV20-1 and TRBJ2-2, with D unclear. The V gene lost 3 bases and the J gene lost 6 bases, with 17 bases spanning the gap. The germline V gene encodes CDR1 DFQATT and CDR2 SNEGSKA (reference sequence). This CDR3 is 15 amino acids long. In DNA, the CDR3 is TGCAGTGCTAGTTTGTGCCTATTGTGGCCCGGGGAGCTGTTTTTT. Translated: CSASLCLLWPGELFF.

The sample holds many counts of this clonotype. This chain uses TRBV2 with TRBJ2-1; D perhaps matches TRBD2 (5 bases). CDR1 is SNHLY and CDR2 is FYNNEI in the germline V gene. There are 15 residues in the CDR3. V was pared by 6 bases and J by 9 bases, with 21 bases between. CDR3 amino acids: CASRESSARSGEQFF. CDR3 nucleotides: TGTGCCAGCAGAGAGAGTAGCGCCCGTAGTGGTGAGCAGTTCTTC.

This clonotype was picked up many times. The V gene is TRBV28, the J gene TRBJ1-1; 7 nucleotides line up with TRBD1. The V and J ends lost 3 bases and 4 bases, in that order; junction bases with no gene match: 8. This CDR3 has 15 residues. Germline values: CDR1 MDHEN, CDR2 SYDVKM. The DNA of the CDR3 is TGTGCCAGCAGTTTCCGGGTGACAGGGAGCACTGAAGCTTTCTTT. Translated: CASSFRVTGSTEAFF.

In this sample, this clonotype turned up many times. The chain carries TRBV12-3 or TRBV12-4 and TRBJ2-7; D remains unclear. Between the trimmed V and J ends, which lost 4 bases and 6 bases, there was a span of 13 bases. The CDR3 length is 13 residues. The CDR3: CASSWAARFEQYF. CDR3 DNA: TGTGCCAGCAGTTGGGCCGCAAGGTTCGAGCAGTACTTC.

In its sample, this clonotype was seen many times. The rearrangement uses TRBV30 and TRBJ1-1, with unresolved D. The CDR3 is 13 amino acids. Deletions cut 0 bases from V and 4 bases from J, with 9 bases between. Germline V gene lookup returns CDR1 GTSNPN and CDR2 SVGIG (reference sequence). The CDR3 here is CAWSVRRLTEAFF. DNA of the CDR3: TGTGCCTGGAGTGTACGGAGGCTCACTGAAGCTTTCTTT.

This clonotype was detected only a few times. V usage is TRBV9 and J usage is TRBJ2-1; 8 bases map to TRBD2. Per germline, CDR1 SGDLS and CDR2 YYNGEE. J lost 9 bases, V lost 3 bases, and 11 bases had no gene match. CDR3 length: 15 residues. The CDR3 protein is CASSEGPGGPGEQFF. DNA for the CDR3: TGTGCCAGCAGCGAAGGCCCGGGAGGGCCGGGTGAGCAGTTCTTC.

Only one count was recorded for this clonotype. Being one base from a much bigger clone, this may be a read error. V and J are TRBV28 and TRBJ2-7; no clear D gene. Per germline, CDR1 MDHEN and CDR2 SYDVKM. The CDR3 spans 11 residues. CDR3 protein: CAGSFRYEQYF. Written as DNA, the CDR3 is TGTGCCGGCAGTTTCAGGTACGAGCAGTACTTC.

This clonotype was detected many times. The chain couples TRBV7-8 to TRBJ2-1; 11 nucleotides align to TRBD2. Germline V gene lookup returns CDR1 SGHVS and CDR2 FQNEAQ. J gave up 8 bases and V 3 bases, and 12 bases lay outside the gene matches. This CDR3 contains 17 residues. In DNA form, the CDR3 reads TGTGCCAGCAGCTTCGGTAAACTAGCGGGAGCTATCTATGAGCAGTTCTTC. This gives the protein CASSFGKLAGAIYEQFF.

The table lists this clonotype with many counts. The gene calls are TRBV6-5 and TRBJ1-1, with D perhaps TRBD1 (6 bases). Between the trimmed V and J ends, which lost 0 bases and 3 bases, there was a span of 17 bases. CDR3 length: 17 amino acids. Germline V gives CDR1 MNHEY, CDR2 SVGAGI. CDR3 in DNA: TGTGCCAGCAGTTACTCCCCAGGTCTGGGGGCTGACACTGAAGCTTTCTTT. Its protein product is CASSYSPGLGADTEAFF.